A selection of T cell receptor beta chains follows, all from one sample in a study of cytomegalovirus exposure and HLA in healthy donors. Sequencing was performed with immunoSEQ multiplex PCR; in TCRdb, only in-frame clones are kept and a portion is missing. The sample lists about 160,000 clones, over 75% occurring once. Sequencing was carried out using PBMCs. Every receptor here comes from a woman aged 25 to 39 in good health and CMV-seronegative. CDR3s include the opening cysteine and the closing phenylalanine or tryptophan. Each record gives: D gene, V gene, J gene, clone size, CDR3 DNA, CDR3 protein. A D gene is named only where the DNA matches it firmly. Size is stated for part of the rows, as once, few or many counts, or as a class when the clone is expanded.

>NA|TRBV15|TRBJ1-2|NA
TGTGCCACCAGCAGAGATCTAGGACAGCTCCCCGGCTACACCTTC
CATSRDLGQLPGYTF
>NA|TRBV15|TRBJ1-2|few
TGTGCCACCAGCAGAGATCAGTGGGGAGTCTATGGCTACACCTTC
CATSRDQWGVYGYTF
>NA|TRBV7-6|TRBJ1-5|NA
TGTGCCAGCAGCTTTAGAGAGGGTCAGCCCCAGCATTTT
CASSFREGQPQHF
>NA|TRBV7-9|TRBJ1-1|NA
TGTGCCAGTAGTCAGGGGCTCCCAATGAACACTGAAGCTTTCTTT
CASSQGLPMNTEAFF
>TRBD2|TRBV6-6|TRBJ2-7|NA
TGTGCCAGCAGTAGGGGACTAGCGGGGAACTACGGGCAGTACTTC
CASSRGLAGNYGQYF
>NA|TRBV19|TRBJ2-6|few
TGTGCCAGTAAGAGCTCTGGGGCCAACGTCCTGACTTTC
CASKSSGANVLTF
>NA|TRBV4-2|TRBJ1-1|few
TGTGCCAGCAGCCAGGGCCCCTACACTGAAGCTTTCTTT
CASSQGPYTEAFF
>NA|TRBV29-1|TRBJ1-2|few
TGCAGCGACCGACGGGGCTATGGCTACACCTTC
CSDRRGYGYTF
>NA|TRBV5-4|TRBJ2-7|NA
TGTGCCAGCAGCCCGGGGACACTCTTCAACGAGCAGTACTTC
CASSPGTLFNEQYF
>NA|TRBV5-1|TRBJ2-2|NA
TGCGCCAGCAGCCCCGGCCCTCAGGGCGCGGACACCGGGGAGCTGTTTTTT
CASSPGPQGADTGELFF
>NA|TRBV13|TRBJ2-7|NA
TGTGCCAGCAGCCTCTATTTCGAGGACGAGCAGTACTTC
CASSLYFEDEQYF
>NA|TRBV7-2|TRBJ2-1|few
TGTGCCAGCAGCCCTCCGGGTAGCATGATAGTGAATGAGCAGTTCTTC
CASSPPGSMIVNEQFF
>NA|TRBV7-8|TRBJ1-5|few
TGTGCCAGCAGGGTTGGAGATAGAGGCAGCAATCAGCCCCAGCATTTT
CASRVGDRGSNQPQHF
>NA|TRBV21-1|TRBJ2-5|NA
TGTGCCAGCAGCAAGGGACAGGGGAACAAGGAGACCCAGTACTTC
CASSKGQGNKETQYF
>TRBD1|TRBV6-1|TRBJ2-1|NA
TGTGCCAGCAGTGAAGCGTGGGGACAGGGGTTCTACAATGAGCAGTTCTTC
CASSEAWGQGFYNEQFF
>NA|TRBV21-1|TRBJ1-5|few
TGTGCCAGTTTAAATCAGCCCCAGCATTTT
CASLNQPQHF
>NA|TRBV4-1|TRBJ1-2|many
TGCGCCAGCAGCCTAAGCTCGACGGGCTATGGCTACACCTTC
CASSLSSTGYGYTF
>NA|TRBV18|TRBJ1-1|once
TGTGCCAGCTCCGAAGACGGGGAACACACTGAAGCTTTCTTT
CASSEDGEHTEAFF
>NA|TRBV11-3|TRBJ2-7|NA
TGTGCCAGCAGCTTAGGAGGAATCGACGAGCAGTACTTC
CASSLGGIDEQYF
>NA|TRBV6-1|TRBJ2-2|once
TGTGCCAGCAGTGAGTCGGTCCTTGAGCTGTTTTTT
CASSESVLELFF
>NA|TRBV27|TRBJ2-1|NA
TGTGCCAGCAGTTTATTAGGGGATGAGCAGTTCTTC
CASSLLGDEQFF
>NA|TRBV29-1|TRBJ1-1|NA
TGCAGCGTTTACAGGGCCAACGCTGAAGCTTTCTTT
CSVYRANAEAFF
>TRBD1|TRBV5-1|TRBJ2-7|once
TGCGCCAGCAGCTTGGGGACAGGGGGGCCCTACGAGCAGTACTTC
CASSLGTGGPYEQYF
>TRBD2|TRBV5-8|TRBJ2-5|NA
TGTGCCAGCAGCACCGGACTAGCGGGGGGGCCTGTCCAAGAGACCCAGTACTTC
CASSTGLAGGPVQETQYF
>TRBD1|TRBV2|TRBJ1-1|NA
TGTGCCAGCAGTCGACAGGGGATTCCCTCTACTGAAGCTTTCTTT
CASSRQGIPSTEAFF
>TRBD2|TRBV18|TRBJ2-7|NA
TGTGCCAGCTCACGGACTAGCGTATCGGAGGAGCAGTACTTC
CASSRTSVSEEQYF
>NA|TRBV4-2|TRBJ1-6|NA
TGTGCCAGCAGCCAAGATAATGCACCCCTCCACTTT
CASSQDNAPLHF
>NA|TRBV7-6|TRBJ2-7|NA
TGTGCCAGCAGCTTAACGGGAGCCGAGCAGTACTTC
CASSLTGAEQYF
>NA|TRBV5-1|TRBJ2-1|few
TGCGCCAGCAGCCTGGCGTCGACTACATACAATGAGCAGTTCTTC
CASSLASTTYNEQFF
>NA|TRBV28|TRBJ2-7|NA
TGTGCCAGCACCCCCAGGCCGGGAACCAGCTCCTACGAGCAGTACTTC
CASTPRPGTSSYEQYF
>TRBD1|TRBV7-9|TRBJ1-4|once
TGTGCCAGCAGCTTGAGGGGGACAGGGGATAATGAAAAACTGTTTTTT
CASSLRGTGDNEKLFF
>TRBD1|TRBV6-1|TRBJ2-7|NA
TGTGCCAGCAGTGAATTGGGACAGGGGTTCTACGAGCAGTACTTC
CASSELGQGFYEQYF
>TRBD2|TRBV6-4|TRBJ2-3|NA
TGTGCCAGCAGTGGGACTAGCGGGGCAGATACGCAGTATTTT
CASSGTSGADTQYF
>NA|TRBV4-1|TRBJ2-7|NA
TGCGCCAGCAGCCAAGATCGCGTGGGCCACGAGCAGTACTTC
CASSQDRVGHEQYF
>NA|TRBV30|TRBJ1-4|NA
TGTGCCTGGAGGGGGGGGCGAAGTGAAAAACTGTTTTTT
CAWRGGRSEKLFF
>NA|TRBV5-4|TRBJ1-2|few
TGTGCCAGCAGCTTGAGGAGGGGCAGAAACTACACCTTC
CASSLRRGRNYTF
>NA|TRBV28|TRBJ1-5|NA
TGTGCCAGCAGTCTACCCTATTATCAGCCCCAGCATTTT
CASSLPYYQPQHF
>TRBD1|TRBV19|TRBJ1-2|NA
TGTGCCAGTAGTGAGGGGGCGGGTTATGGCTACACCTTC
CASSEGAGYGYTF
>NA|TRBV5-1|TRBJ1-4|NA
TGCGCCAGCAGCTTAAGGTCCGGAGGAGAAAAACTGTTTTTT
CASSLRSGGEKLFF
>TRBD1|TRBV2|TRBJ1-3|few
TGTGCCAGCAGCAAACAGGGGACTGGAAACACCATATATTTT
CASSKQGTGNTIYF
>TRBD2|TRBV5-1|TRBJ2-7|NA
TGCGCCAGCAGCTTGGGCAGCGGGGTCTCCTACGAGCAGTACTTC
CASSLGSGVSYEQYF
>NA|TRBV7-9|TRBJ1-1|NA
TGTGCCAGCAGCTTCCCCGGGGGGGGGAATCTTGAAGCTTTCTTT
CASSFPGGGNLEAFF
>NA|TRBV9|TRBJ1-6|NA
TGTGCCAGCAGCGTACCCGGTACGAATTCACCCCTCCACTTT
CASSVPGTNSPLHF
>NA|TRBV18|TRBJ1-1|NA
TGTGCCAGCTCACCCTCAGGAGGATGGGGAAACACTGAAGCTTTCTTT
CASSPSGGWGNTEAFF
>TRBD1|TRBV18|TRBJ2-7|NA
TGTGCCAGCTCACCGGACAGGGCCCCCATCAGCTACGAGCAGTACTTC
CASSPDRAPISYEQYF
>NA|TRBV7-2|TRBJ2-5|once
TGTGCCAGCAGCTTAGGTGGCGAGGGGACCCAGTACTTC
CASSLGGEGTQYF
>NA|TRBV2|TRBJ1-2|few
TGTGCCAGCCCCCAGGGCAGGGAAGTGAAAAGACCTAACTATGGCTACACCTTC
CASPQGREVKRPNYGYTF
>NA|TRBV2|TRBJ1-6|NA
TGTGCCAGCAGGGCCGGGGGGGCCGGCTCCTATAATTCACCCCTCCACTTT
CASRAGGAGSYNSPLHF
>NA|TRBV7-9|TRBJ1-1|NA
TGTGCCAGCAGCTTTCCGTGGGAGGGAACTGAAGCTTTCTTT
CASSFPWEGTEAFF
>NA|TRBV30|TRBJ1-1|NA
TGTGCCTGGAGTGTACTTAGGAACACTGAAGCTTTCTTT
CAWSVLRNTEAFF
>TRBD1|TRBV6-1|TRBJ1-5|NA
TGTGCCAGCAGTGGAAGACAGGGGGGGTATAGCAATCAGCCCCAGCATTTT
CASSGRQGGYSNQPQHF
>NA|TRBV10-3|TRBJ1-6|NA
TGTGCCATCAGTGAGTCATTGGACCCAGCGGGGAATTCACCCCTCCACTTT
CAISESLDPAGNSPLHF
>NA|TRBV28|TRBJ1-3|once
TGTGCCAGCAGTGACAGGTTCCATGGAAACACCATATATTTT
CASSDRFHGNTIYF
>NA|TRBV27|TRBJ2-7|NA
TGTGCCAGCAGTGGGCAGGGGATGTTTCACGAGCAGTACTTC
CASSGQGMFHEQYF
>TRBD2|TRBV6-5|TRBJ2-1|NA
TGTGCCAGCAGCGGGGGGACCTACAATGAGCAGTTCTTC
CASSGGTYNEQFF